This T cell receptor beta chain was recorded in a study of CD8 T cells in Susac syndrome. The overall study: Sequenced Susac syndrome patients included roughly 6 with active disease and fewer than ten who were in remission.

CDR3 length equals 15 residues. The V end lost 7 bases, the J end lost 0 bases, and 16 bases lay between the germline ends. After extraction with the RNeasy kit, roughly 0.45 to 1 ug of the RNA was reverse transcribed using random hexamers. A multiplex approach, immunoSEQ multiplex PCR, amplified TCR beta CDR3 across 54 Vbeta and 13 Jbeta. MiXCR was run by TCRdb on the immunoSEQ multiplex PCR reads, yielding one entry per CDR3 protein. Among over 100,000 distinct CDR3 sequences, over 90% were seen once, and the ten largest hold less than 0.3%. The specimen was CD8+ T cells from PBMCs. The chain recombines TRBV12-3 or TRBV12-4 with TRBJ2-7; tentative D call: TRBD2 (6 bases). The receptor was derived from a human donor with Susac syndrome. The CDR3 coding sequence is TGTGCCAGCACCGGCGGGGCAGGTCCCTCCTACGAGCAGTACTTC. This translates into CASTGGAGPSYEQYF.